The 4 T cell receptor beta chains listed next were all sequenced from one sample in a study of ipilimumab plus nivolumab after autologous stem cell transplantation. Assay: immunoSEQ multiplex PCR; the TCRdb copy retains only in-frame clones and omits some. The sample records approximately 15,000 clones, more than 60% being singletons. The source material was PBMCs, sampled in a trial of ipilimumab plus nivolumab as post-transplant consolidation. Source of these receptors: a male donor with diffuse large B-cell lymphoma.

This chain connects TRBV6-5 to TRBJ2-5, with D perhaps being TRBD1 or TRBD2 (5 bases each). The V gene's germline CDR1 is MNHEY and CDR2 SVGAGI. With 6 bases removed from V and 5 bases from J, the gap between germline ends came to 16 bases. The CDR3 consists of 14 residues. CDR3 DNA: TGTGCCAGCAGGAGGGGACCGCTCGGGGAGACCCAGTACTTC. Its protein is CASRRGPLGETQYF.

This rearrangement joins TRBV6-1 to TRBJ2-7, with D tentatively TRBD2 (7 bases). Trimming stripped 7 bases from V and 2 bases from J, with 18 bases between. This CDR3 has 15 amino acids. Per the germline V gene, CDR1 is MNHNS and CDR2 is SASEGT. The CDR3, as DNA: TGTGCCAGCACCAGGGGCCTGGCGGGGGCCTACGAGCAGTACTTC. Translation: CASTRGLAGAYEQYF.

This sequence joins TRBV9 and TRBJ1-2; TRBD1 aligns across 8 bases. Trimming removed 4 bases from V and 8 bases from J; junction bases left unmatched: 13. This CDR3 comprises 15 residues. CDR1 and CDR2 (germline): SGDLS, YYNGEE. CDR3 DNA sequence: TGTGCCAGCAGCCCCTCCGGGACAGGCTTCTTAGGCTACACCTTC. Translating it yields CASSPSGTGFLGYTF.

The chain employs TRBV27 and TRBJ1-4, with a possible D match to TRBD1 (5 bases). CDR3 size: 16 residues. The ends were cut back, 5 bases at V and 8 bases at J, with 21 bases in the middle. The germline gives CDR1 MNHEY, CDR2 SMNVEV (reference sequence). The CDR3 loop is CASSLAPRQGREKLFF. The CDR3 DNA reads TGTGCCAGCAGTCTAGCCCCAAGGCAGGGACGCGAAAAACTGTTTTTT.